This TCR beta chain was identified during a study of regulatory dendritic cells for organ transplantation. Germline CDR1 and CDR2: MNHEY and SMNVEV (reference sequence). The CDR3 contains 17 residues. V lost 6 bases, J lost 4 bases, and 14 bases stayed unmatched. Some clones are missing from TCRdb's copy, which holds only in-frame ones; the method was immunoSEQ multiplex PCR. The sample gives 5,500 to 6,000 clones, 60% to 65% of which show up once; over 10% is in the top ten. The chain couples TRBV27 to TRBJ2-2; 7 nucleotides line up with TRBD1. This TCR derives from a human donor in good health. Sequencing was carried out using memory CD8+ T cells from blood. Stated subset: CD45RO+ memory T cells. CDR3 DNA: TGTGCCAGCAGAATACTACCTACAGGGGCGGGCACCGGGGAGCTGTTTTTT. It specifies CASRILPTGAGTGELFF.